This entry describes one T cell receptor beta chain. These data originate in a study of blood T cell repertoires in COVID-19. The wider study: Acute and convalescent COVID-19 samples came from the United States, Italy and Spain. T cells, B-cell-depleted T cells, or PBMCs provided the cDNA or gDNA that served as material.

In the original processing: Amplifying reference gene primers gave estimates of nucleated cell counts. Libraries were prepared by immunoSEQ multiplex PCR; TCRdb keeps only in-frame clonotypes and omits some of them. V, J and clone size are taken as reported in that table, and D and trimming were inferred from the DNA itself. This sample yields roughly 220,000 clones, of which approximately 83% are seen a single time; roughly 3% belongs to the top ten. The sample consisted of peripheral blood. The receptor was derived from a woman in her twenties or thirties who had recovered from COVID-19.

The CDR3 bases are TGTGCCAGCAGTTTGGGGGCCACCACTGAAGCTTTCTTT. This sequence encodes CASSLGATTEAFF. This chain connects TRBV27 to TRBJ1-1; D is possibly TRBD1 (6 bases). CDR1 and CDR2 (germline): MNHEY, SMNVEV (reference sequence). Trimming shortened V by 3 bases and J by 4 bases, and 9 bases separated the two germline ends. The CDR3 contains 13 residues.